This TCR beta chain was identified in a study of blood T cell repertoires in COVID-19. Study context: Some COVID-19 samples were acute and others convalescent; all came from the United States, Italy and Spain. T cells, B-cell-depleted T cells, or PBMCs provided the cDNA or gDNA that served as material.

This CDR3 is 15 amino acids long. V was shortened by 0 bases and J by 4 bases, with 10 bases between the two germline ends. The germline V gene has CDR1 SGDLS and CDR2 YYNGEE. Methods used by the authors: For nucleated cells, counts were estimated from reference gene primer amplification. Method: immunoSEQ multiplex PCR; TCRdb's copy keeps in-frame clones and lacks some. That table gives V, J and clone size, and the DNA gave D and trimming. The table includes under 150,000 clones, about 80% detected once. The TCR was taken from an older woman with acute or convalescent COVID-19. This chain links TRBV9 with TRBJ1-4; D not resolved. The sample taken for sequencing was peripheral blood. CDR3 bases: TGTGCCAGCAGCGTAGGCGGTCAGAATAATGAAAAACTGTTTTTT. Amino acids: CASSVGGQNNEKLFF.